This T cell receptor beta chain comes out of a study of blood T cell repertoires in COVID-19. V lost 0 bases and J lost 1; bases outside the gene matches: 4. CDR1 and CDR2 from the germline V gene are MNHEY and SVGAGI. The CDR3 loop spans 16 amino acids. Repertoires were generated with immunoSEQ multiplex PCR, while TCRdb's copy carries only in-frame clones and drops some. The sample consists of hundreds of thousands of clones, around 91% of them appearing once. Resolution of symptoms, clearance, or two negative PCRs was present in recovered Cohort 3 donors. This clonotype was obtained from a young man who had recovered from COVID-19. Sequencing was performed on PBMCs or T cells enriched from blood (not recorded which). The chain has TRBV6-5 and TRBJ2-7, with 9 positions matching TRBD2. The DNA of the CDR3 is TGTGCCAGCAGTTACTCTAGCGGGAGTGAATCCTACGAGCAGTACTTC. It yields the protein CASSYSSGSESYEQYF.